These 25 T cell receptor beta chains were sequenced from one sample in a study of human T cells and chemical hapten exposure. MiXCR, applied by TCRdb to the RACE reads, yields one record per CDR3 protein. The sample has 250,000 or so distinct CDR3 sequences, 7.5% to 9% seen once; the top ten hold about 1.2%. The time point denotes: pre-sensitization, week 0. Treatment denoted: therapeutic diphenylcyclopropenone sensitization with weekly scalp DPC. The material sequenced was whole blood, taken in connection with sensitization to the hapten diphenylcyclopropenone (DPC). The source of these receptors is a young man with alopecia areata. Some clones in this sample may be carry-over from other donors' samples.

J is TRBJ1-1 and V is TRBV10-3; 9 nucleotides line up with TRBD1. Germline CDR1 is ENHRY and CDR2 is SYGVKD. This CDR3 contains 15 residues. V was clipped by 2 bases and J by 3 bases; unmatched bases: 4. Written as DNA, the CDR3 is TGTGCCATCAGTGAGCCGGGGACAGGGCACACTGAAGCTTTCTTT. Translating gives CAISEPGTGHTEAFF.

At least ten counts were recorded for this clonotype. The rearrangement uses TRBV7-9 and TRBJ1-4; TRBD1 might be the D (5 bases). Trimming removed 4 bases from V and 5 bases from J, with 11 bases in between. Germline V gives CDR1 SEHNR, CDR2 FQNEAQ (reference sequence). The CDR3 sequence is 14 residues long. CDR3 sequence: CASSSTDRNEKLFF. In DNA, the CDR3 is TGTGCCAGCAGCTCCACCGACAGAAATGAAAAACTGTTTTTT.

The table lists this clonotype with a few counts. The CDR3 sequence is CASSPTGQGSNQPQHF. In nucleotides, the CDR3 is TGTGCCAGCAGTCCTACGGGACAGGGCAGCAATCAGCCCCAGCATTTT. The rearrangement links TRBV6-2 or TRBV6-3 to TRBJ1-5; 9 bases align to TRBD1. V was pared by 5 bases and J by 1 base, with 6 bases of the junction left unmatched. Looked up from germline, CDR1 is MNHEY and CDR2 is SVGEGT. This CDR3 has 16 amino acids.

This chain connects TRBV12-3 or TRBV12-4 to TRBJ1-2; maybe TRBD1 (6 bases). Trimming left V 6 bases short and J 5 bases short, with 22 bases between. The CDR3 totals 16 residues. As DNA, the CDR3 is TGTGCCAGCAGCCCTACGGGGGCAACCTTAATTTATGGCTACACCTTC. Its translation is CASSPTGATLIYGYTF.

The chain couples TRBV14 to TRBJ1-2; possibly TRBD1 for D (5 bases). Trimming took 4 bases from V and 6 from J, leaving 18 bases between them. Germline V lookup: CDR1 SGHDN, CDR2 FVKESK. CDR3 size: 15 residues. The CDR3 sequence: CASSLLRGKGDGYTF. CDR3 in DNA: TGTGCCAGCAGCCTATTACGGGGGAAGGGCGATGGCTACACCTTC.

The chain employs TRBV20-1 and TRBJ2-3; tentative D call: TRBD2 (6 bases). V lost 4 bases, J lost 4 bases, and 15 bases lay in between. This CDR3 is built from 14 residues. The germline gives CDR1 DFQATT, CDR2 SNEGSKA (reference sequence). CDR3 in DNA: TGCAGTGCTATTATAACTAGCCTCCCAGATACGCAGTATTTT. Translating it yields CSAIITSLPDTQYF.

The genes are TRBV24-1 and TRBJ2-3; 7 bases are shared with TRBD1. Per the germline V gene, CDR1 is KGHDR and CDR2 is SFDVKD. With 9 bases clipped from V and 1 base from J, the junction kept 9 bases outside the gene matches. The CDR3 has 15 amino acids. The CDR3 region is CATQGAGQGTDTQYF. CDR3 in DNA: TGTGCCACCCAAGGGGCCGGACAGGGCACAGATACGCAGTATTTT.

This chain uses TRBV7-9 with TRBJ2-5, with D unclear. Germline V gene lookup returns CDR1 SEHNR and CDR2 FQNEAQ (reference sequence). Trimming took 2 bases from V and 7 from J, leaving 17 bases between them. The CDR3 loop spans 15 amino acids. The chain's CDR3 is CASSLRRVFSGTQYF. Written as DNA, the CDR3 is TGTGCCAGCAGCTTACGAAGGGTTTTTTCTGGGACCCAGTACTTC.

Many counts were recorded for this clonotype. The chain employs TRBV15 and TRBJ2-1, with a weak D call TRBD2 (5 bases). V gave up 5 bases and J gave up 4 bases, with 15 bases separating them. CDR3 length: 15 amino acids. Per the germline V gene, CDR1 is LNHNV and CDR2 is YYDKDF (reference sequence). The CDR3 protein is CATSQEARGYNEQFF. The DNA of the CDR3 is TGTGCCACCAGCCAAGAAGCACGAGGGTACAATGAGCAGTTCTTC.

The chain couples TRBV12-3 or TRBV12-4 to TRBJ1-1; D gene uncertain. This CDR3 region has 16 residues. V gave up 5 bases and J gave up 0 bases, with 16 bases separating them. The CDR3 sequence: CASSPRGGPMNTEAFF. In DNA, the CDR3 is TGTGCCAGCAGTCCGCGGGGAGGGCCCATGAACACTGAAGCTTTCTTT.

This chain links TRBV4-3 with TRBJ2-7; no reliable D call. V was cut by 1 base and J by 2 bases, with 12 bases left in between. The CDR3 runs to 15 residues. The V gene's germline CDR1 is LGHNA and CDR2 YSLEER. As DNA, the CDR3 is TGCGCCAGCAGCCAAGCTCGGACGGTTACCTACGAGCAGTACTTC. This codes for CASSQARTVTYEQYF.

The V and J genes are TRBV5-1 and TRBJ2-7; the match to TRBD2 covers 7 bases. The V gene end was trimmed by 4 bases and the J gene end by 6 bases; junction bases not matched to a gene: 13. The CDR3 extends over 15 amino acids. CDR1 and CDR2 (germline): SGHRS, YFSETQ. CDR3: CASSPYSGTGGEQYF. The CDR3 DNA follows: TGCGCCAGCAGCCCCTATTCCGGGACGGGAGGCGAGCAGTACTTC.

This clonotype has more than one count but fewer than ten. The genes are TRBV5-5 and TRBJ2-7; the match to TRBD2 covers 11 bases. The CDR3 length is 14 residues. Trimming removed 2 bases from V and 5 bases from J; junction bases left unmatched: 3. Germline CDR1 is SGHKS and CDR2 is YYEKEE (reference sequence). CDR3 nucleotide sequence: TGTGCCAGCAGCTTATCTAGCGGGGGGAACGAGCAGTACTTC. The encoded protein is CASSLSSGGNEQYF.

This clonotype was found a few times. The rearrangement uses TRBV4-3 and TRBJ1-2; no reliable D call. Germline assignment: CDR1 LGHNA and CDR2 YSLEER. V shed 0 bases and J shed 5 bases, with 7 bases lying between them. The CDR3 covers 13 residues. The CDR3 DNA reads TGCGCCAGCAGCCAAGACCTCCTGTATGGCTACACCTTC. Protein sequence: CASSQDLLYGYTF.

This clonotype was recorded at least ten times. The V gene is TRBV7-2, the J gene TRBJ1-2, with unresolved D. Trimming took 1 base from V and 7 from J, leaving 10 bases between them. Germline V gives CDR1 SGHTA, CDR2 FQGNSA. CDR3 size: 13 residues. CDR3 DNA: TGTGCCAGCAGCTTAGTAAATGAAGGTGGCTACACCTTC. This sequence encodes CASSLVNEGGYTF.

The chain is built from TRBV6-1 and TRBJ1-5; 8 bases map to TRBD1. Germline CDR1 is MNHNS and CDR2 is SASEGT. Trimming cost V 8 bases and J 3 bases; bases outside gene matches: 9. The CDR3 covers 15 residues. In DNA form, the CDR3 reads TGTGCCAGCCAGTCCTCAGGGGGCTACAATCAGCCCCAGCATTTT. It specifies CASQSSGGYNQPQHF.

The rearrangement uses TRBV18 and TRBJ1-2; D may be TRBD1 (5 bases). Trimming pared 0 bases from V and 3 bases from J, leaving 8 bases between. The V gene's germline CDR1 is KGHSH and CDR2 LQKENI. This CDR3 has 14 residues. The CDR3 DNA follows: TGTGCCAGCTCACCACCGGGACGAGACTATGGCTACACCTTC. Its translation is CASSPPGRDYGYTF.

This clonotype was counted many times. The chain couples TRBV11-1 to TRBJ2-7; 10 positions agree with TRBD2. The germline V gene has CDR1 SGHAT and CDR2 FQDESV (reference sequence). The V and J ends lost 5 bases and 0 bases, in that order; junction bases with no gene match: 4. The CDR3 runs to 15 residues. The CDR3 region is CASSPIAGGSYEQYF. The CDR3 coding sequence is TGTGCCAGCAGCCCGATAGCGGGGGGCTCCTACGAGCAGTACTTC.

This clonotype was found a few times. The gene calls are TRBV7-7 and TRBJ2-5; D is perhaps TRBD1 or TRBD2 (5 bases each). Per the germline V gene, CDR1 is SSHAT and CDR2 is FNYEAQ (reference sequence). The germline V and J ends were trimmed by 5 bases and 0 bases, with 19 bases remaining between them. This CDR3 region has 17 residues. CDR3 in DNA: TGTGCCAGCAGCCCTGGGACGCCAAAGTACCACCAAGAGACCCAGTACTTC. This codes for CASSPGTPKYHQETQYF.

The chain uses TRBV20-1 and TRBJ1-5; a weak D match, TRBD1 (5 bases). The V end lost 5 bases, the J end lost 9 bases, and 8 bases lay between the germline ends. Germline V gene lookup returns CDR1 DFQATT and CDR2 SNEGSKA (reference sequence). The CDR3 sequence is 10 residues long. The CDR3 nucleotides read TGCAGTGCTGGGGGGTTGCCCCAGCATTTT. It specifies CSAGGLPQHF.

The V and J genes are TRBV6-5 and TRBJ2-1; maybe TRBD2 (6 bases). The germline V gene encodes CDR1 MNHEY and CDR2 SVGAGI. Deletions cut 2 bases from V and 4 bases from J, with 12 bases between. The CDR3 is made up of 15 amino acids. The CDR3 is CASSYRGLGYNEQFF. DNA of the CDR3: TGTGCCAGCAGTTACCGGGGGTTGGGTTACAATGAGCAGTTCTTC.

This clonotype was recorded a few times. The chain recombines TRBV6-6 with TRBJ1-6, with D uncertain. Germline loops: CDR1 MNHNY, CDR2 SVGAGI (reference sequence). V was pared by 9 bases and J by 7 bases, with 19 bases between. CDR3 size: 15 residues. The CDR3 coding sequence is TGTGCCAGTAGAGGGTACGAGGGAGGAAATTCACCCCTCCACTTT. Translated, it gives CASRGYEGGNSPLHF.

This clonotype was detected many times. The V and J genes are TRBV12-3 or TRBV12-4 and TRBJ1-1, with D uncertain. The CDR3 is made up of 14 amino acids. Trimming removed 5 bases at V and 1 base at J, with 11 bases between. CDR3 DNA: TGTGCCAGCAGTCCCCACCACCGGAACACTGAAGCTTTCTTT. Translation gives CASSPHHRNTEAFF.

Comments on this clonotype: This may be a read error, as it is one base from a much larger clone. The chain is built from TRBV7-9 and TRBJ2-5; D may be TRBD2 (5 bases). V dropped 2 bases and J dropped 9 bases, with 7 bases sitting between them. Germline values: CDR1 SEHNR, CDR2 FQNEAQ (reference sequence). The CDR3 spans 11 residues. The CDR3 DNA follows: TGTGCCAGCAGCTTAACGGAGGCCCAGTACTTC. Residues: CASSLTEAQYF.

This clonotype was seen ten or more times. The V and J genes are TRBV27 and TRBJ1-2; tentative D call: TRBD1 (5 bases). This CDR3 spans 14 amino acids. Deletions cut 4 bases from V and 6 bases from J, with 15 bases between. Germline CDR1 MNHEY, CDR2 SMNVEV (reference sequence). The CDR3 DNA reads TGTGCCAGCAGTTCACTGGCAGGGTTAGATGGCTACACCTTC. It codes for CASSSLAGLDGYTF.